Listed below are T cell receptor beta chains from one sample, sequenced in a study of blood T cell repertoires in COVID-19. Sequencing used immunoSEQ multiplex PCR; TCRdb keeps in-frame clones, though not all of them. The data show 93,000 or so clones, with approximately 90% seen just once and roughly 17% held by the top ten. The sample taken for sequencing was peripheral blood. All receptors come from a woman aged 80 or older in a cohort sampled during active COVID-19. Both conserved end residues are part of each CDR3. The D gene is left open where the match is weak.

TRBD1,TRBV7-6,TRBJ2-1,TGTGCCAGCAGCGATTCCCGGGACAGGGGGGCAATATATGAGCAGTTCTTC,CASSDSRDRGAIYEQFF
-,TRBV25-1,TRBJ1-6,TGTGCCAGTACAGGGATTTCCTATAATTCACCCCTCCACTTT,CASTGISYNSPLHF
-,TRBV10-3,TRBJ2-2,TGTGCCATCAGTGAATCTAGCGCCAACACCGGGGAGCTGTTTTTT,CAISESSANTGELFF
TRBD2,TRBV5-1,TRBJ2-1,TGCGCCAGCAGGCCGGGGGGGACTAGCGGGTCGAAGGGTGAGCAGTTCTTC,CASRPGGTSGSKGEQFF
TRBD2,TRBV9,TRBJ2-5,TGTGCCAGCAGCGTAGGGGGCGGGGGGGCCCCAGAGACCCAGTACTTC,CASSVGGGGAPETQYF
TRBD2,TRBV7-2,TRBJ2-3,TGTGCCAGCAGCCGGACTAGCGCGCCTAGCACAGATACGCAGTATTTT,CASSRTSAPSTDTQYF
-,TRBV6-2/TRBV6-3,TRBJ2-7,TGTGCCAGCAGTTACTCTAGTAACGAGCAGTACTTC,CASSYSSNEQYF
-,TRBV19,TRBJ2-7,TGTGCCAGTAGCTATGGACAAATTTACGAGCAGTACTTC,CASSYGQIYEQYF
TRBD1,TRBV11-2,TRBJ1-2,TGTGCCAGCAGCTCATCACGGGGGGACAGGGGGCGCGGATATGGCTACACCTTC,CASSSSRGDRGRGYGYTF
-,TRBV18,TRBJ1-2,TGTGCCAGCTCCTTACAGGATAACTATGGCTACACCTTC,CASSLQDNYGYTF
TRBD2,TRBV5-1,TRBJ2-1,TGCGCCAGCAGCCAGGATGCTAGCGGGAGCTACAATGAGCAGTTCTTC,CASSQDASGSYNEQFF
TRBD2,TRBV30,TRBJ2-5,TGTGCCTGGAGTGTTAGCGGGGGGCAGTGGGAGACCCAGTACTTC,CAWSVSGGQWETQYF
TRBD2,TRBV5-6,TRBJ2-3,TGTGCCAGCAGATCCCCACGACTAGCGGGTAACACAGATACGCAGTATTTT,CASRSPRLAGNTDTQYF
-,TRBV5-1,TRBJ2-2,TGCGCCAGCAGCTTGTTCCAAACCGGGGAGCTGTTTTTT,CASSLFQTGELFF
-,TRBV5-4,TRBJ2-2,TGTGCCAGCAGCTTGGACAGCACCGGGGAGCTGTTTTTT,CASSLDSTGELFF
-,TRBV7-9,TRBJ1-4,TGTGCCAGCAGCCTACAGGGATCAGCAACTAATGAAAAACTGTTTTTT,CASSLQGSATNEKLFF
TRBD2,TRBV5-1,TRBJ2-7,TGCGCCAGCAGCCCGACTAGCGGGAGGGCGTACGAGCAGTACTTC,CASSPTSGRAYEQYF
-,TRBV29-1,TRBJ2-1,TGCAGCGTTAAGAGGGCCTCCTACAATGAGCAGTTCTTC,CSVKRASYNEQFF
-,TRBV24-1,TRBJ2-7,TGTGCCACCAGTGATGCGGGACAGCGGAACTACGAGCAGTACTTC,CATSDAGQRNYEQYF
TRBD1,TRBV5-4,TRBJ2-1,TGTGCCAGCAGCTCCGGGACAGGCTTCAATGAGCAGTTCTTC,CASSSGTGFNEQFF